The clone carrying this TCR beta chain turned up a few times. The data originate from a study of blood T cell repertoires in COVID-19. Trimming took off 6 bases at V and 3 bases at J, with 15 bases between the two ends. The CDR3 loop spans 14 amino acids. Germline loops: CDR1 KGHSH, CDR2 LQKENI. The table came from immunoSEQ multiplex PCR; TCRdb's copy has only in-frame clones and leaves some out. The sample records about 130,000 clones, 85% to 90% being singletons. The receptor was isolated from a man in his sixties with active or convalescent COVID-19. Input material: peripheral blood. The rearrangement joins TRBV18 to TRBJ2-7; TRBD1 is a possible D gene (5 bases). The CDR3 loop reads CASSPSTDNYEQYF. In DNA, the CDR3 is TGTGCCAGCTCTCCTTCGACAGATAACTACGAGCAGTACTTC.